This TCR beta chain was captured by sequencing in a study of cytomegalovirus exposure and HLA in healthy donors (TCRdb year 2017). Regarding the research as a whole: An earlier analysis of a few hundred of the donors reported 276 Gb of sequence data and roughly 120 million unique TCR beta sequences obtained from around 170 million T cells. In addition to the first cohort of 500 to 850 subjects, a separate validation cohort of approximately 130 different subjects was used. A few DR-DQ haplotypes were treated as single units for association and clustering because of strong linkage in the cohort. The T cell repertoires of 666 subjects were profiled by immunosequencing and related to cytomegalovirus serostatus. On average, about 240,000 unique TCR beta nucleotide sequences were sequenced per donor among several hundred genotyped donors of the cohort, with 15% to 20% of those sequences being non-productive. A later analysis re-examined previously published TCR beta repertoires from 610 or so donors and added high-resolution HLA genotyping to investigate patterns of TCR occurrence. Around 330 gigabases of sequencing data and roughly 81 million unique TCR sequences made up an early release that covered several hundred HLA-typed donors. Every discovery cohort repertoire had been produced on one sequencing platform. Donor age, sex, ethnicity and CMV serostatus were compiled alongside the repertoire data. In an earlier analysis of about 590 of the donors, high-throughput TCR beta sequencing was used to judge whether each TCR beta V gene segment behaved as functional or pseudogenic. Typing coverage differed by locus: A, B, C, DRB1 and DQB1 were typed in roughly 629-630 donors, DQA1 in roughly 510, DPA1 in approximately 600, and DPB1 in 400 to 480. The study combined high-throughput TCR immunosequencing, statistical association of individual TCRs with disease status, and machine learning to predict cytomegalovirus infection status. The study aimed to test whether signatures of past pathogen exposure could be identified by cataloging public T cell receptors. HLA typing included class I and class II loci at four-digit resolution. A later genetic analysis took genome-wide SNP genotypes for 398 of the 666 donors and used that subset as a discovery cohort. Of the 350 to 450 genotyped donors, over 65% fell in the genetic ancestry cluster associated with self-reported Caucasian donors. In the later analysis, no new phenotypic data were used to find candidate immune exposures; instead, reliance was placed on TCR beta sequences and their occurrence across donors.

Library method: the immunoSEQ multiplex PCR assay. A mixture of 60 forward primers for TCR Vbeta segments and 13 reverse primers for TCR Jbeta segments was used in the multiplex PCR. The CDR3 region of rearranged TCR beta genes was amplified from genomic DNA with a multiplex PCR assay. Amplified TCR beta libraries were sequenced as 87-base-pair reads on the Illumina HiSeq System. The paper's data handling went like this. A later analysis tallied roughly 80 million unique TCR beta chains across the 666 repertoires, and about 12 million of those chains were shared by two or more donors. Raw reads were error-corrected and collapsed into unique sequences with a nearest-neighbor algorithm that merged closely related sequences to remove PCR and sequencing errors. Alignment of CDR3 sequences to IMGT reference sequences was used to assign V, D and J gene segments. For a sequence to be retained, a match of at least six nucleotides to both a V gene segment and a J gene segment was required. Rearrangements were classified as productive when the CDR3 lacked stop codons and remained in frame with V and J, and all other rearrangements were classified as non-productive. Following IMGT convention, CDR3 was defined as the stretch from the second conserved V-encoded cysteine up to the conserved J-encoded phenylalanine. The earlier analysis of about 500 of the donors excluded sequences that lacked an unambiguous match to a single V gene segment. An earlier analysis of fewer than 750 of the donors classified V segments as functional when productive rearrangements were above 56.7% and as segregating when the standard deviation between donors was above 5%. To diagnose cytomegalovirus status from the catalog of TCR beta chain sequences, a statistical classification framework was built. In a later analysis, TCR nucleotide sequences were compared against IMGT/GENE-DB human TR gene sequences so that V and J genes could be assigned. A later analysis assigned CDR3 sequences and most-parsimonious VDJ recombination scenarios with the TCRdist pipeline. In a later analysis, every TCR beta chain was defined by the combination of its CDR3 amino acid sequence and its V-gene family, and reads without a unique V-gene family were dropped. To address suspected cross-contamination and a sequencing artifact, a later analysis removed 450 to 700 highly shared, low-generation-probability nucleotide sequences. A later analysis calculated a clonal expansion index for each public chain from normalized within-repertoire ranks of inferred template counts. In a later analysis, generation probabilities were computed using a VDJ recombination model fitted to out-of-frame rearrangements, and the results were checked against IGoR. Hypergeometric tests were used in a later analysis to score TCR-TCR, TCR-HLA and TCR-CMV co-occurrence, with a repertoire-size bias correction applied to the TCR pairs. False discovery rates were estimated in a later analysis by permuting HLA or CMV assignments 20 times. In a later analysis, co-occurring TCRs were grouped with DBSCAN, and TCRdist sequence similarity was added when clustering was performed within HLA-allele-positive subsets. Repertoires with fewer than 30,000 or more than 120,000 public chains were left out of co-occurrence clustering, as were five repertoires with anomalous nucleotide sharing. TCRdb retrieved this table from immuneACCESS and kept in-frame rearrangements only. Not all clones are present; in checked studies, unresolved V genes account for under half, and no reason is known for the remainder. V and J calls and clone size follow that table, whereas D and trimming were derived from the DNA. The sample has some 190,000 clones on record, around 75% of them singletons. The leading ten clones occupy around 1.5% of the sample.

In total, approximately 610 healthy bone marrow donors made up the cohort. At the time of sampling, every cohort member was nominally healthy, though immune exposures that went unrecorded were likely present. The donor was CMV seronegative and was included in the group of approximately 350 seronegative cohort members. Every donor gave a peripheral blood sample, and the peripheral blood mononuclear cells from that sample were used for TCR beta sequencing. The Qiagen DNeasy Blood Extraction Kit was used to extract genomic DNA from the blood cell samples. Broader findings and caveats from the paper: In the study, some 180 TCR beta chains were listed as associated with cytomegalovirus. Most CMV-associated TCR beta chains appeared to be HLA-restricted in a later analysis, and the HLA associations seemed to be driven largely by CMV exposure. Some IMGT-functional V segments, including TRBV6-2 and TRBV6-3, could not be told apart with the 87-base-pair reads, so those segments were excluded. It was suggested by the authors that the approach could potentially be generalized to other disease states and immunological phenotypes. In a later analysis, HLA-associated TCR beta chains were found to be more clonally expanded and to have lower generation probabilities than equally common non-associated chains. According to a later analysis, TCR association rates differed among HLA loci, with DRB1 alleles showing the most associated TCRs and HLA-C alleles showing the fewest. According to a later genetic analysis, donors in an Asian-associated ancestry cluster had fewer N-insertions in productive TCRs than the roughly 670-donor mean. The classifier was reported to diagnose cytomegalovirus status with high specificity and sensitivity in both the original and validation cohorts. A cluster of highly shared sequence variants was judged likely to represent a technical artifact of the sequencing pipeline. In a later analysis, several top co-occurrence clusters were reported to appear linked to parvovirus B19, influenza, CMV and Epstein-Barr virus. In this cohort, only TCR beta chains were sequenced, and detectable features were limited by the absence of alpha or paired-chain data. The earlier analysis of about 600 of the donors excluded approximately 15 rarely observed V segments, including chromosome 9 orphons, because counts were too low. In vitro tests confirmed that a few of the cytomegalovirus-associated TCR beta chains recognize cytomegalovirus antigens. For the cohort, immune exposure information was limited to CMV serostatus. Assigning TCR associations to individual alleles was difficult when HLA alleles, especially DR and DQ, strongly co-occurred. While some public TCRs were present in many individuals, most TCR sequences turned up only very rarely across donors. A later genetic analysis associated a missense DCLRE1C variant with V-gene and J-gene trimming of TCR beta chains, and an independent cohort replicated the association. The presence/absence analyses assumed that sequencing depth was roughly uniform across donors, and that assumption may not be true. Broadly in line with IMGT annotations, most TCR beta V segments showed up in productive rearrangements about 87% or about 30% of the time in an earlier analysis of 450 to 750 of the donors. Linkage disequilibrium might explain the correlated functional status among segregating V segments, but an unknown experimental factor could not be excluded. A later analysis associated about 17,000 TCR beta sequences with specific HLA alleles at a false discovery rate of 0.05. Because HLA typing was missing for some donors at each locus, association tests included only the typed subset. A further reported finding was that TCR beta sequences accurately predicted the HLA-A and HLA-B alleles for most subjects in the first cohort.

CDR1 and CDR2, looked up from the germline V gene, are SGHDT and YYEEEE. At the junction V is shortened by 5 bases and J by 8 bases, with 16 bases in between. Including cysteine and phenylalanine, the CDR3 has 13 amino acids. CDR3 DNA only is kept here, 39 bases in frame from base 1. As to this clone: Its antigen remains unidentified. No much larger clonotype is one base removed from it; base qualities were not supplied.

The material sequenced was PBMCs. The TCR sequence derives from a woman in her forties or fifties in good health and CMV-seronegative. The chain is encoded by TRBV5-6 joined to TRBJ1-2, with the D gene uncertain. The DNA sequence is as follows: TGTGCCAGCAGTCCGAGGCGGGCTTGGGGCTACACCTTC. Its translation reads: CASSPRRAWGYTF.